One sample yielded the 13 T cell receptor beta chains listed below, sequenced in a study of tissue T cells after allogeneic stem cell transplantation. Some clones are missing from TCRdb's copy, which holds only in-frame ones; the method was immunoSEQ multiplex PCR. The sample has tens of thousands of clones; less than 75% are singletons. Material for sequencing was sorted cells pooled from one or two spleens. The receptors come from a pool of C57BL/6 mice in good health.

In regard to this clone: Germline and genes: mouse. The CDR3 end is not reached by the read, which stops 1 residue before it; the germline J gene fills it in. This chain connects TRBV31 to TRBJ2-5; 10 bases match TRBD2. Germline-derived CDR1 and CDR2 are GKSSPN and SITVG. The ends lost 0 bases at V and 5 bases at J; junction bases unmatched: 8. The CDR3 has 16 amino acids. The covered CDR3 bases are TGTGCCTGGAGTCTAGTGCTGGGGGGGCGCGGAGACACCCAGTAC. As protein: CAWSLVLGGRGDTQY. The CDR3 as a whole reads CAWSLVLGGRGDTQYF.

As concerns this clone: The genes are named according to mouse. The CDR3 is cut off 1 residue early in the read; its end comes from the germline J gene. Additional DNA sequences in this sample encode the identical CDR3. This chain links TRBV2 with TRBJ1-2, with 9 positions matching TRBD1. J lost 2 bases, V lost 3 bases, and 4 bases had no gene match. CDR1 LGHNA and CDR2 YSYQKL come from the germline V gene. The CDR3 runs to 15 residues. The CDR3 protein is CASSHPGQGNSDYTF. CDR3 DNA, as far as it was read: TGTGCCAGCAGCCATCCGGGACAGGGCAACTCCGACTACACC.

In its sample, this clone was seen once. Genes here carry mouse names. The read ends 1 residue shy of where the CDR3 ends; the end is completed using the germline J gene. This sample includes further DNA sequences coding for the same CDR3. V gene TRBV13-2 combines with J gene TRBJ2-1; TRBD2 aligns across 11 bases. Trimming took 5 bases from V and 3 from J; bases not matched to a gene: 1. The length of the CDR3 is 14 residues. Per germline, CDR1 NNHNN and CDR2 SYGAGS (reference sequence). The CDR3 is CASGGLGAYAEQFF. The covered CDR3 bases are TGTGCCAGCGGGGGACTGGGGGCCTATGCTGAGCAGTTC.

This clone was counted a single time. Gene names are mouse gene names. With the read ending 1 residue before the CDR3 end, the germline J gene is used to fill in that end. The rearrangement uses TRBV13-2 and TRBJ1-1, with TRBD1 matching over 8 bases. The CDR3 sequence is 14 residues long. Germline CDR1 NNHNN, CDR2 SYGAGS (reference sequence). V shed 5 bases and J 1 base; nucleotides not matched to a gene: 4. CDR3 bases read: TGTGCCAGCGGGAGACAGGGGCGAAACACAGAAGTCTTC. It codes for CASGRQGRNTEVF. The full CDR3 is CASGRQGRNTEVFF.

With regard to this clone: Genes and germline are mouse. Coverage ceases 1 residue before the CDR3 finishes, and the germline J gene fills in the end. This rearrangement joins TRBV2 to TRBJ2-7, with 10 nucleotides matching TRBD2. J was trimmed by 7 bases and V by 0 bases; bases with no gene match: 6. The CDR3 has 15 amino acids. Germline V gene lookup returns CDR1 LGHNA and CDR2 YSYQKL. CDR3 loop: CASSQDPGGAMEQYF. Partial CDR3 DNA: TGTGCCAGCAGCCAAGATCCTGGGGGGGCGATGGAACAGTAC.

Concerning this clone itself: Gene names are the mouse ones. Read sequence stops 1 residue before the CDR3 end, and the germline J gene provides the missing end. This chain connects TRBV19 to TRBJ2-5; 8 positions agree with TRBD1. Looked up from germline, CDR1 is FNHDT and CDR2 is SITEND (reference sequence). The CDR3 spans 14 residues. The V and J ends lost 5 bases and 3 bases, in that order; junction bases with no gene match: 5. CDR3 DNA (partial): TGTGCCAGCAGCCCCCGGGACAGGCAAGACACCCAGTAC. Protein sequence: CASSPRDRQDTQY. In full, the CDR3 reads CASSPRDRQDTQYF.

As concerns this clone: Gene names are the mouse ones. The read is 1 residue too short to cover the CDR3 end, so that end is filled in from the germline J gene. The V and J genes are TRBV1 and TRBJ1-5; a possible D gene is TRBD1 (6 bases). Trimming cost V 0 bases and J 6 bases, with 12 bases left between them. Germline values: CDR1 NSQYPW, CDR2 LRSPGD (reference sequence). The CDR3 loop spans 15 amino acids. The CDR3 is CTCSADGRGGQAPLF. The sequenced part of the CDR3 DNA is TGCACCTGCAGTGCAGATGGCAGGGGAGGCCAGGCTCCGCTT.

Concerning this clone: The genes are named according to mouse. Partial CDR3 DNA: TGTGCCAGCGGTCCGGGACTGGGCTATGCTGAGCAGTTC. It specifies CASGPGLGYAEQF. The CDR3 reads in full as CASGPGLGYAEQFF. The chain couples TRBV13-2 to TRBJ2-1; TRBD2 matches at 9 bases. The read ends 1 residue early relative to the CDR3; the germline J gene fills the gap. CDR3 length: 14 amino acids. Trimming took 4 bases from V and 3 from J; bases not matched to a gene: 2. From germline, CDR1 is NNHNN and CDR2 SYGAGS (reference sequence).

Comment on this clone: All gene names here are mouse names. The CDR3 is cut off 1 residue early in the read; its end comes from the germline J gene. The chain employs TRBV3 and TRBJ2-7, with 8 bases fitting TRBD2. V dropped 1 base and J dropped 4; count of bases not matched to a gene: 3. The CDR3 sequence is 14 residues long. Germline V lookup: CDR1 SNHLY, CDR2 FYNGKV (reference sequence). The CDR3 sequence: CASSLGTGSYEQYF. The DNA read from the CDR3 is TGTGCCAGCAGCTTAGGGACTGGGAGTTATGAACAGTAC.

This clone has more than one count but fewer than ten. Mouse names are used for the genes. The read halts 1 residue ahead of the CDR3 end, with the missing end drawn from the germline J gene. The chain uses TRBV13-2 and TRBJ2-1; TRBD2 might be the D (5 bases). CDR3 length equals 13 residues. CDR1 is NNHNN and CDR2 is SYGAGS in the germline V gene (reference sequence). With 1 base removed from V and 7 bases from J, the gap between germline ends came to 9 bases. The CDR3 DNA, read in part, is TGTGCCAGCGGTGATTTGGGGAAGGCTGAGCAGTTC. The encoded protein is CASGDLGKAEQF. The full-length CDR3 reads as CASGDLGKAEQFF.

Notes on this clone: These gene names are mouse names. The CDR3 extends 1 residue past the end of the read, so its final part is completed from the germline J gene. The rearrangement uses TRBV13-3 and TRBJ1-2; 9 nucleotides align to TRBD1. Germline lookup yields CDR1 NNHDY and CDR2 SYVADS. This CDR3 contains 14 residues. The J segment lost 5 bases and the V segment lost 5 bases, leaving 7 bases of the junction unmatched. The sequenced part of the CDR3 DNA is TGTGCCAGCAGCCGGGACAGGGAAGGGTCCGACTACACC. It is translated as CASSRDREGSDYT. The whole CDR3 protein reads CASSRDREGSDYTF.

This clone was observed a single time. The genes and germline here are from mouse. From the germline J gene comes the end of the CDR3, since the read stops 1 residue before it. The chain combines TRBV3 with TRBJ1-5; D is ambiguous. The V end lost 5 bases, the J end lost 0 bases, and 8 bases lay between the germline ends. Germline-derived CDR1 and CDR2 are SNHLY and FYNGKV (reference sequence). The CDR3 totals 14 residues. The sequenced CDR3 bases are TGTGCCAGCAGCGTTCAATATAACAACCAGGCTCCGCTT. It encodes CASSVQYNNQAPL. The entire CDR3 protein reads CASSVQYNNQAPLF. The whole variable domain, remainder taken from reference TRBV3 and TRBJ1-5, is GPKVLQIPSHQIIDMGQMVTLNCDPVSNHLYFYWYKQILGQQMEFLVNFYNGKVMEKSKLFKDQFSVERPDGSYFTLKIQPTALEDSAVYFCASSVQYNNQAPLFGEGTRLSVL.

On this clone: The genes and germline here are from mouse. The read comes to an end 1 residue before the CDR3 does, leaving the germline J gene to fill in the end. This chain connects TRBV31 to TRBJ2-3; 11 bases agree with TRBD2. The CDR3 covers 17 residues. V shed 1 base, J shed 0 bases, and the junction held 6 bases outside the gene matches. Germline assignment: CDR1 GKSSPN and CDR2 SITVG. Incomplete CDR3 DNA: TGTGCCTGGAGTCCGCGGGGACTGGGGGTTAGTGCAGAAACGCTGTAT. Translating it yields CAWSPRGLGVSAETLY. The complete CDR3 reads CAWSPRGLGVSAETLYF.